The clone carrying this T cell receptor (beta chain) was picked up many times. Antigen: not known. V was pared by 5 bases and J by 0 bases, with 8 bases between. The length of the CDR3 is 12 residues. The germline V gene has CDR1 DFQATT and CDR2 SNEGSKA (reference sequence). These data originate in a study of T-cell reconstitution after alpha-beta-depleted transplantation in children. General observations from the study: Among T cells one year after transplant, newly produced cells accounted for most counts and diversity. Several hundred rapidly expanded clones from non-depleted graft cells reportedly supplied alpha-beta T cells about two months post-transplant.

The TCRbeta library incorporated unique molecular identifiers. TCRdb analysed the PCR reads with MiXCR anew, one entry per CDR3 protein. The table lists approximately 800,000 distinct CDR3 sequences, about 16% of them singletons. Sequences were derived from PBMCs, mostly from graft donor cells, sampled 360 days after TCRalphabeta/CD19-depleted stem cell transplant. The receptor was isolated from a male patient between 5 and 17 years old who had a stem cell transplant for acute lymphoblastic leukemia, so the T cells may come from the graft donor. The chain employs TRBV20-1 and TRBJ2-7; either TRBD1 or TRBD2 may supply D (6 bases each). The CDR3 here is CSAEGGSYEQYF. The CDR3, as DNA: TGCAGTGCTGAGGGGGGCTCCTACGAGCAGTACTTC.